These T cell receptor beta chains were read from a single sample in a study of tumor and adjacent non-tumor tissue in lung cancer. TCRdb re-derived calls from the multiplex PCR reads in MiXCR, one entry per CDR3 protein. The data contain roughly 82,000 distinct CDR3 sequences, more than 75% of them singletons. The sample was distant non-tumor lung tissue. Receptor source: a woman in her forties or fifties with non-small cell lung cancer. The CDR3 runs from the conserved cysteine through the conserved F or W. A D gene is named only where the DNA matches it firmly. Only part of the rows carry a size: once, few, many, or a class if the clone is expanded.

cdr3_aa cdr3_nt j_call d_call v_call clone_size
CASSLWGKLATDTQYF TGTGCGAGCAGCTTGTGGGGCAAGCTAGCCACAGATACGCAGTATTTT TRBJ2-3 NA TRBV11-2 NA
CASNFSCDRGNTIYF TGTGCCAGCAACTTTTCATGCGATAGGGGAAACACCATATATTTT TRBJ1-3 NA TRBV11-3 NA
CSCSEVNTEAFF TGCTCCTGCAGTGAGGTAAACACTGAAGCTTTCTTT TRBJ1-1 NA TRBV10-2 NA
CASSFSQIGNTMYF TGTGCCAGCAGCTTCAGTCAAATTGGAAACACCATGTATTTT TRBJ1-3 NA TRBV7-8 once
CSAPRTSGSRLNNEQFF TGCAGTGCTCCAAGGACTAGCGGGAGTCGGTTAAACAATGAGCAGTTCTTC TRBJ2-1 TRBD2 TRBV20-1 many
CASSFGLARDLHSYEQYF TGCGCCAGCAGCTTCGGACTAGCGAGGGATCTTCACTCCTACGAGCAGTACTTC TRBJ2-7 TRBD2 TRBV5-1 NA
CASSLGQGIFTEAFF TGTGCCAGCAGTTTAGGACAAGGGATTTTCACTGAAGCTTTCTTT TRBJ1-1 NA TRBV28 NA
CASNKPGVHLGKEQFF TGTGCCAGCAATAAACCGGGGGTGCATCTGGGCAAGGAGCAGTTCTTC TRBJ2-1 NA TRBV7-9 NA
CASSSTGLEFYEQYF TGTGCCAGCAGTTCAACAGGGTTGGAGTTCTACGAGCAGTACTTC TRBJ2-7 NA TRBV12-3/TRBV12-4 NA
CILVGEAGGVLYEQYF TGCATCCTTGTTGGGGAAGCGGGAGGAGTCTTGTACGAGCAGTACTTC TRBJ2-7 TRBD2 TRBV29-1 NA
CASSTDRTQNTEAFF TGTGCCAGCAGCACTGACAGGACGCAGAACACTGAAGCTTTCTTT TRBJ1-1 NA TRBV28 many
CASSAEGSVIPGPVDTQYF TGCGCCAGCAGTGCTGAGGGTAGCGTAATCCCTGGCCCTGTAGATACGCAGTATTTT TRBJ2-3 NA TRBV10-2 NA
CASSYWDEQYF TGTGCCAGCAGTTATTGGGACGAGCAGTACTTC TRBJ2-7 NA TRBV6-2/TRBV6-3 many
CTSAREGGNTDTQYF TGTACCAGTGCCCGTGAAGGGGGGAACACAGATACGCAGTATTTT TRBJ2-3 NA TRBV19 NA
CASSLGDSVNQPQQF TGTGCCAGCAGTTTAGGGGACTCAGTTAATCAGCCCCAGCAGTTT TRBJ1-5 NA TRBV12-3/TRBV12-4 NA
CASSAMTSGSREQFF TGTGCCAGCAGCGCGATGACTAGCGGGAGCCGAGAGCAGTTCTTC TRBJ2-1 TRBD2 TRBV7-2 NA
CASIPRVSGINKQLF TGTGCCAGCATCCCACGGGTCTCAGGTATCAATAAGCAGCTCTTC TRBJ2-1 NA TRBV11-2 NA
CASSGGPELFF TGTGCCAGCAGTGGCGGCCCGGAGCTGTTTTTT TRBJ2-2 NA TRBV6-1 medium-sized
CASSLASVGYGYSF TGTGCCAGCAGCTTAGCGTCAGTGGGCTATGGCTACAGTTTC TRBJ1-2 NA TRBV7-8 once
CASNQDSGANVLAF TGCGCCAGCAACCAAGATTCCGGGGCCAACGTCCTGGCTTTC TRBJ2-6 NA TRBV4-1 NA
CATSDLPPANTGELLF TGTGCCACCAGTGATTTGCCCCCGGCTAACACCGGGGAGCTGCTTTTT TRBJ2-2 NA TRBV24-1 NA
CNVSPGQHTDTQCF TGCAATGTCTCCCCGGGACAGCACACAGATACGCAGTGTTTT TRBJ2-3 TRBD1 TRBV29-1 NA
CASSQEPERGQYF TGTGCCAGCAGCCAAGAACCGGAGCGGGGGCAGTACTTC TRBJ2-7 TRBD2 TRBV3-1 NA
CAINTVGKAFF TGTGCCATCAACACTGTGGGGAAAGCTTTCTTT TRBJ1-1 NA TRBV6-5 NA